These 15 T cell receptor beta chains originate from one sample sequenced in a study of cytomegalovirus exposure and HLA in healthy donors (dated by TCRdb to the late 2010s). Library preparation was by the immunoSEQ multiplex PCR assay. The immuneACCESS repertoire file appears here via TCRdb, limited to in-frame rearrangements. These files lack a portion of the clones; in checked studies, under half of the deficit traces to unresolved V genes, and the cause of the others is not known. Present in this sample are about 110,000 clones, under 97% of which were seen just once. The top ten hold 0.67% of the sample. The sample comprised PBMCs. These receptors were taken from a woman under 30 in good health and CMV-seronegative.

Here the CDR3 DNA reads TGTGCCAGCACAGGGGGTCGTAATCAGCCCCAGCATTTT. As protein: CASTGGRNQPQHF. The chain combines TRBV25-1 with TRBJ1-5, with 7 nucleotides matching TRBD1. CDR1 and CDR2 from the germline V gene are MGHDK and SYGVNS. CDR3 length: 13 residues. The J segment lost 4 bases and the V segment lost 7 bases, leaving 4 bases of the junction unmatched.

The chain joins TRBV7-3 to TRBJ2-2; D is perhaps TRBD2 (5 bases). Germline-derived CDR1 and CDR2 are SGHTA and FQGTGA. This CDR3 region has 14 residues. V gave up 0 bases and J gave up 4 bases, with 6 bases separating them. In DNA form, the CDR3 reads TGTGCCAGCAGCTTAACGCGGGCCACCGGGGAGCTGTTTTTT. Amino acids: CASSLTRATGELFF.

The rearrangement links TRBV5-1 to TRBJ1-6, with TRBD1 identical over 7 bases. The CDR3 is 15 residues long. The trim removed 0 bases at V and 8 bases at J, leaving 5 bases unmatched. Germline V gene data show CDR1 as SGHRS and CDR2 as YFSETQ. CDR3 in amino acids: CASSLATGSYSPLHF. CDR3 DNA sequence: TGCGCCAGCAGCTTGGCGACAGGGAGCTATTCACCCCTCCACTTT.

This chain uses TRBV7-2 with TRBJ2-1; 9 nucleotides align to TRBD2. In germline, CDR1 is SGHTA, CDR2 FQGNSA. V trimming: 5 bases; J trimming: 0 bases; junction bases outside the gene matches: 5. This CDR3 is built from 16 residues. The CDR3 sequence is CASSHTSGHSYNEQFF. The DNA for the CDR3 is TGTGCCAGCAGCCACACTAGCGGGCACTCCTACAATGAGCAGTTCTTC.

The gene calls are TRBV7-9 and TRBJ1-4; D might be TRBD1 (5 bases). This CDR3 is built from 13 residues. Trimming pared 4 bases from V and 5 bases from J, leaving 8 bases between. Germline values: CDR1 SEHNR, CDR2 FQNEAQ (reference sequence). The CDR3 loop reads CASSSAGNEKLFF. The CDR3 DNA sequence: TGTGCCAGCAGCTCCGCAGGGAATGAAAAACTGTTTTTT.

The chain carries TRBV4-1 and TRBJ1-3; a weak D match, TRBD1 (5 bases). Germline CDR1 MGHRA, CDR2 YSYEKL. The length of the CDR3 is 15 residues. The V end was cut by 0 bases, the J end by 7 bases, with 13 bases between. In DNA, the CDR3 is TGCGCCAGCAGCCAAGAGATGGGGCTTGCTAACACCATATATTTT. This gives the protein CASSQEMGLANTIYF.

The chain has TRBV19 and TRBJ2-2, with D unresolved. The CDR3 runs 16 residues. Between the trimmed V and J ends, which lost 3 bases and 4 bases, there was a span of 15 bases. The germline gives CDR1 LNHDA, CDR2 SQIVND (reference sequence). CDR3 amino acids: CASSIRTGFFTGELFF. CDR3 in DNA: TGTGCCAGTAGTATTCGAACCGGGTTTTTCACCGGGGAGCTGTTTTTT.

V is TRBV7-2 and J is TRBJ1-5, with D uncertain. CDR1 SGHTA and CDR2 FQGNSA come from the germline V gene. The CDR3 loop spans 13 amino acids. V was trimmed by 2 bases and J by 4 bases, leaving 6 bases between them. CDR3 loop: CASSLTANQPQHF. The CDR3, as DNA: TGTGCCAGCAGCTTAACAGCAAATCAGCCCCAGCATTTT. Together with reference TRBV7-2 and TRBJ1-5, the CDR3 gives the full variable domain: GAGVSQSPSNKVTEKGKDVELRCDPISGHTALYWYRQSLGQGLEFLIYFQGNSAPDKSGLPSDRFSAERTGGSVSTLTIQRTQQEDSAVYLCASSLTANQPQHFGDGTRLSIL.

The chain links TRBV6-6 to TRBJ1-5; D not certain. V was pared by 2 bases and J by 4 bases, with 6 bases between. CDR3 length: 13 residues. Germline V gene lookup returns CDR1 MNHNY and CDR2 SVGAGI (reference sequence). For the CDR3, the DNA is TGTGCCAGCAGTTACGAGAGAAATCAGCCCCAGCATTTT. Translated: CASSYERNQPQHF.

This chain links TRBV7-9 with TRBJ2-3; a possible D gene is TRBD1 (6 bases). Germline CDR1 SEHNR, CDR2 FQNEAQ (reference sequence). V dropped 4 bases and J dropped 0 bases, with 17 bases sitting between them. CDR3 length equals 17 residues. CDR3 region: CASSSVGPGVSTDTQYF. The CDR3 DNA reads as TGTGCCAGCAGCTCCGTGGGGCCAGGGGTCAGCACAGATACGCAGTATTTT.

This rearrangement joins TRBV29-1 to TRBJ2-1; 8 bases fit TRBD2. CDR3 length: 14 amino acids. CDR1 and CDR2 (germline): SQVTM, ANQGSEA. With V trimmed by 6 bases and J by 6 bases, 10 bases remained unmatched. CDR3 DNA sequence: TGCAGCGTAACAACCGGGACTAGGCCCAATGAGCAGTTCTTC. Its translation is CSVTTGTRPNEQFF.

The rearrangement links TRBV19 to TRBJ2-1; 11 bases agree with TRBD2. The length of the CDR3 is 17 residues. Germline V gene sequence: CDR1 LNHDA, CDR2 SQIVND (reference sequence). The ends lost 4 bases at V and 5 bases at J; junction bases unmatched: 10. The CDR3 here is CASSSGSGGAGNNEQFF. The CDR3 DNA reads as TGTGCCAGTAGTAGTGGTAGCGGGGGGGCGGGGAACAATGAGCAGTTCTTC.

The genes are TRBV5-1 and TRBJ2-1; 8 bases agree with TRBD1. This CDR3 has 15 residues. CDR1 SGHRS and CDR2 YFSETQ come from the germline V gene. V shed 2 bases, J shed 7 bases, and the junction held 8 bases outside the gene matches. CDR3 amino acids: CASSLGTGGINEQFF. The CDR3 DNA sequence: TGCGCCAGCAGCTTAGGGACAGGAGGTATTAATGAGCAGTTCTTC.

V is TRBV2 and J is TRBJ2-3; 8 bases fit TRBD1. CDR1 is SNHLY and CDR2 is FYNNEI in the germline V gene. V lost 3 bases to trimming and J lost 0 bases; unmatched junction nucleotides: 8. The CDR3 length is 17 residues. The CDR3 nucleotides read TGTGCCAGCAGTGAGTCCGGAACAGGGGGGAGCACAGATACGCAGTATTTT. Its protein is CASSESGTGGSTDTQYF.

CDR3: CASSLRASGRNTPDTQYF. CDR3 DNA sequence: TGTGCCAGCAGCTTACGGGCTAGCGGGAGAAATACCCCAGATACGCAGTATTTT. The genes are TRBV13 and TRBJ2-3; 10 bases are shared with TRBD2. J lost 4 bases, V lost 2 bases, and 12 bases had no gene match. This CDR3 region has 18 residues. Germline CDR1 reads PRHDT; CDR2 reads FYEKMQ (reference sequence).